Included here is one T cell receptor (beta chain) sequence, with context. The target of this receptor is not known. No base quality values were provided; no much bigger clone lies one nucleotide off. V lost 2 bases and J lost 7 bases; the stretch between them is 18 bases long. The germline V gene (reference sequence) sets CDR1 to GTSNPN and CDR2 to SVGIG. Reading from cysteine to phenylalanine, the CDR3 counts 14 amino acids. This entry keeps only the CDR3 DNA: 42 bases, framed from base 1. These data are taken from a study of blood T cell repertoires in COVID-19 (TCRdb year 2020). Study-level background: Samples from collaborators originated in the United States, Italy and Spain and spanned both the acute and convalescent phases of COVID-19. The prospective study material was composed of cDNA or gDNA derived from T cells, B-cell-depleted T cells, or PBMCs. Deeply sampled blood TCRbeta repertoires from subjects exposed to, actively infected with, or recovered from COVID-19 were included in the dataset. A freely available public database, intended as a resource for researchers studying the immune response to SARS-CoV-2, is where the repertoires were released. The samples were drawn from two sources: the first 160 participants of the ongoing ImmuneRACE study, and 1,200 or so subjects contributed by 6 global collaborators. Nearly every sample came with metadata listing a de-identified subject ID, COVID-19 status, age in years and sex. Where HLA class I and class II types were available, the types were taken from metadata supplied by the sample provider, not from assay-based typing. The paper's findings and limits, for the study overall: The amount of clinical and demographic metadata varied by source and participant and was provided uncurated.

Collaborating institutions collected whole blood in K2EDTA tubes following their own protocols. For TCRbeta analysis, collaborators shipped samples in one of three forms: frozen whole blood, isolated PBMCs, or DNA extracted from either of those sample types. TCRbeta CDR3 regions were amplified from genomic DNA by means of the immunoSEQ Assay, a bias-controlled multiplex PCR. The authors processed their data as follows. Within the assay, amplification of reference gene primers was used to estimate how many nucleated cells each sample contained. Sequence reads were collapsed and filtered to measure the absolute abundance of every unique TCRbeta CDR3 rearrangement. Productive Simpson clonality was computed per sample as the square root of Simpson's diversity index over productive rearrangements. TCRdb limited this immuneACCESS table to in-frame rearrangements with V and J called. A share of clones is missing; checked studies link under half to unresolved V genes, and the rest is unexplained. V and J calls and clone size come straight from that table; D and trimming were deduced from the DNA. The sample data list about 150,000 clones, and approximately 90% of these were observed just once. The ten biggest clones cover around 1.5% of the sample.

The origin of this receptor is a human donor in a cohort sampled during active COVID-19. The chain is assembled from TRBV30 and TRBJ2-7; perhaps TRBD1 is the D gene, with 5 bases matching. Sequenced: peripheral blood. In nucleotides, the sequence is TGTGCCTGGAGTAAGGGGATACTCCTCAAGGAGCAGTACTTC. Its amino acids are CAWSKGILLKEQYF.